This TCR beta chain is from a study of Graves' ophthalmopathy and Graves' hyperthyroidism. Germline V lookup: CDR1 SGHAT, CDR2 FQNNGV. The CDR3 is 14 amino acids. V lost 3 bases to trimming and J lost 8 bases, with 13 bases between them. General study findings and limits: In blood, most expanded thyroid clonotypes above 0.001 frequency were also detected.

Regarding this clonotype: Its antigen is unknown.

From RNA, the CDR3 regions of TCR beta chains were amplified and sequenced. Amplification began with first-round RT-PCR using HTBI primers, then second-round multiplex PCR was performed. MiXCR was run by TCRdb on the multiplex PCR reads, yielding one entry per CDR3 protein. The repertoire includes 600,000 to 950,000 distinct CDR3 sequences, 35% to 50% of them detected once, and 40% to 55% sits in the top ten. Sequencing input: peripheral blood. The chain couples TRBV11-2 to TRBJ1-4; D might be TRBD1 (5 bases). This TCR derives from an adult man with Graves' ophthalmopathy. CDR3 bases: TGTGCCAGCAGCTTGAGGGACTGGGGGGAAAAACTGTTTTTT. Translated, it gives CASSLRDWGEKLFF.